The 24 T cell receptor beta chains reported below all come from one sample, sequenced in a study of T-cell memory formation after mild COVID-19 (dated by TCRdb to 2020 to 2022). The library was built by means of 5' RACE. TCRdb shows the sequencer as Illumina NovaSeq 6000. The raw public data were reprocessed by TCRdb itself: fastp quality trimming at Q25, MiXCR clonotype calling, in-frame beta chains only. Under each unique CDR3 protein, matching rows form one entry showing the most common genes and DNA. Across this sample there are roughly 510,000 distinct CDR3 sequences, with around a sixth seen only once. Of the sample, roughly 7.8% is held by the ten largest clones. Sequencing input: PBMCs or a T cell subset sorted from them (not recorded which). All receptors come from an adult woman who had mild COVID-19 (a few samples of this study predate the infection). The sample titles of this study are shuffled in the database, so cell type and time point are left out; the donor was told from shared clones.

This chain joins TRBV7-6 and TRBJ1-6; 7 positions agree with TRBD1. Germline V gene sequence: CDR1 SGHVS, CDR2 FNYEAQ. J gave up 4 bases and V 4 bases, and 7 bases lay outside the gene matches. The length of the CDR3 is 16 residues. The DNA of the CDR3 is TGTGCCAGCAGCTCACAGGGGCGGGGGTATAATTCACCCCTCCACTTT. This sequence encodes CASSSQGRGYNSPLHF.

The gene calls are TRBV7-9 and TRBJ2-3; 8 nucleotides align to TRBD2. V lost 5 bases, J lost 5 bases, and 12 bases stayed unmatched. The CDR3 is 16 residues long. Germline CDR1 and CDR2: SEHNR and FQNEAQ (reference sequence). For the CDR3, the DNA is TGTGCCAGCAGCAGACAAAGCGGGAGTGGCATAGATACGCAGTATTTT. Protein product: CASSRQSGSGIDTQYF.

CDR3 amino acids: CASSPAGEIKTEAFF. The CDR3, as DNA: TGTGCCAGCTCACCAGCAGGGGAGATTAAGACTGAAGCTTTCTTT. The chain links TRBV18 to TRBJ1-1; D might be TRBD1 (6 bases). The CDR3 has 15 amino acids. V shed 2 bases and J shed 5 bases, with 15 bases lying between them. CDR1 is KGHSH, CDR2 LQKENI, per germline. Supplemented by reference TRBV18 and TRBJ1-1, the full variable domain reads NAGVMQNPRHLVRRRGQEARLRCSPMKGHSHVYWYRQLPEEGLKFMVYLQKENIIDESGMPKERFSAEFPKEGPSILRIQQVVRGDSAAYFCASSPAGEIKTEAFFGQGTRLTVV.

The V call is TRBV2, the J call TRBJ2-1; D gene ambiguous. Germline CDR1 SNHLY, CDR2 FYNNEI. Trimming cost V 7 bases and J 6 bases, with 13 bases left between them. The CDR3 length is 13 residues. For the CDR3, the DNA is TGTGCCAGCACCCAACAAGTGTCCAATGAGCAGTTCTTC. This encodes CASTQQVSNEQFF.

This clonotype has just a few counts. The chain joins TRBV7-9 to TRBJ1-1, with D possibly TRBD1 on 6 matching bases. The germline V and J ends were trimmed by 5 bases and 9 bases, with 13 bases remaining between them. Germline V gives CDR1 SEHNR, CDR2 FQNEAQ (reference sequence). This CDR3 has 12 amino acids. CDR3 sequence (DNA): TGTGCCAGCAGCCCCCGACAGGTTCAAGCTTTCTTT. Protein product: CASSPRQVQAFF.

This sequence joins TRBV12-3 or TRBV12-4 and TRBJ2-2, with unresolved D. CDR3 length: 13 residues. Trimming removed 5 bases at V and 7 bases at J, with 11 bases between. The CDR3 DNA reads TGTGCCAGCAGTCCGAATGGTATCGGGGAGCTGTTTTTT. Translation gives CASSPNGIGELFF.

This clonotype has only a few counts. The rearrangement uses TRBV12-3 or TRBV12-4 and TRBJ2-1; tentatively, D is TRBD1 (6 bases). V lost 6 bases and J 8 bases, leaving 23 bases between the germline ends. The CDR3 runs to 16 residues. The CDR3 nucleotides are TGTGCCAGCAGCCAAATTCGCAGGGGCAAGGGGGATGAGCAGTTCTTC. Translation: CASSQIRRGKGDEQFF.

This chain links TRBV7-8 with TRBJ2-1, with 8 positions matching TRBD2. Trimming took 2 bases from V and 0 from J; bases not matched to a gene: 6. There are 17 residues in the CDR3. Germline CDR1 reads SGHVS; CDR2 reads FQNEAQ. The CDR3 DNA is TGTGCCAGCAGCTTACAGCTAGCGGGCAACTCCTACAATGAGCAGTTCTTC. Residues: CASSLQLAGNSYNEQFF.

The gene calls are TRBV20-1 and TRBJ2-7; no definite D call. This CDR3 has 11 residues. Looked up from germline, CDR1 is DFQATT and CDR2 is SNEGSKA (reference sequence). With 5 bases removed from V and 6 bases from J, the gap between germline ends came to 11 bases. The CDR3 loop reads CSAAPGSEQYF. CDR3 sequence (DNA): TGCAGTGCTGCCCCCGGATCCGAGCAGTACTTC.

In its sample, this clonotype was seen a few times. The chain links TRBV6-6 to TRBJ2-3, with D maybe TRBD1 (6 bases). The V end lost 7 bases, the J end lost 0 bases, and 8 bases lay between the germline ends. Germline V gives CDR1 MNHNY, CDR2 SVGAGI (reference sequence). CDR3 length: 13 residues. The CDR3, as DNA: TGTGCCAGCAACGGACAGAGCACAGATACGCAGTATTTT. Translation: CASNGQSTDTQYF.

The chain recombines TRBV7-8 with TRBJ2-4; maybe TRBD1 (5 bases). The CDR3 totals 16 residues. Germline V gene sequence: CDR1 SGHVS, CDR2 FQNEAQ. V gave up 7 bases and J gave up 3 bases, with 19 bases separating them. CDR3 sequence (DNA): TGTGCCAGCACCTCCAGGGTCGGTTTGGACAAAAACATTCAGTACTTC. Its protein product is CASTSRVGLDKNIQYF.

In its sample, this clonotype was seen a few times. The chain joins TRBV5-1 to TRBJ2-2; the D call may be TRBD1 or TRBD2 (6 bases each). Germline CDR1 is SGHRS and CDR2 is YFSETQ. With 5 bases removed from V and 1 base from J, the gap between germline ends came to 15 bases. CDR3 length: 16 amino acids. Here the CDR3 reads CASRSGGGQNTGELFF. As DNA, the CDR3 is TGCGCCAGCAGATCCGGAGGGGGACAGAACACCGGGGAGCTGTTTTTT.

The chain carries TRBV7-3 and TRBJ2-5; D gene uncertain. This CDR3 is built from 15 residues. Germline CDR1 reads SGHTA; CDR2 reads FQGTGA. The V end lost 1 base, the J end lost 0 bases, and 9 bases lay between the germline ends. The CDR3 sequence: CASSLIGSYQETQYF. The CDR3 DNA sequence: TGTGCCAGCAGCTTAATCGGATCATACCAAGAGACCCAGTACTTC.

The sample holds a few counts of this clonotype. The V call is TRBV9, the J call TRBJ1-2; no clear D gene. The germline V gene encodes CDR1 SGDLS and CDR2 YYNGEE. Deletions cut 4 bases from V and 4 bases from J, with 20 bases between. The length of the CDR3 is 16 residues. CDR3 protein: CASSSNPGRPSYGYTF. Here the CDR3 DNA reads TGTGCCAGCAGCTCCAACCCCGGGAGGCCTAGCTATGGCTACACCTTC.

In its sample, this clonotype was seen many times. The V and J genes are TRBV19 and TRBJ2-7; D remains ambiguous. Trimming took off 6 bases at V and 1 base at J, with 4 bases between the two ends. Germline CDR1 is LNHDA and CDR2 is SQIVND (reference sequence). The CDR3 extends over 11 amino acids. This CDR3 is CASRASYEQYF. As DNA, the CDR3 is TGTGCCAGTAGGGCTTCCTACGAGCAGTACTTC.

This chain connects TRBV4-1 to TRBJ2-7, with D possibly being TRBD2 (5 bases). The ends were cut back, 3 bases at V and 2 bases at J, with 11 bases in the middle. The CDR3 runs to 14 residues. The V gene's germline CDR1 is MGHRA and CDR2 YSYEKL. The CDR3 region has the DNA TGCGCCAGCAGCCACATACTAGTCCCCTACGAGCAGTACTTC. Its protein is CASSHILVPYEQYF.

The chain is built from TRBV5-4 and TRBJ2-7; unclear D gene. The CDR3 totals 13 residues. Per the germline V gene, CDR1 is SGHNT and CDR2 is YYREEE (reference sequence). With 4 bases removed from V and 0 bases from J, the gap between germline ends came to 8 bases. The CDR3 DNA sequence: TGTGCCAGCAGCATCGACATCTCCTACGAGCAGTACTTC. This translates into CASSIDISYEQYF.

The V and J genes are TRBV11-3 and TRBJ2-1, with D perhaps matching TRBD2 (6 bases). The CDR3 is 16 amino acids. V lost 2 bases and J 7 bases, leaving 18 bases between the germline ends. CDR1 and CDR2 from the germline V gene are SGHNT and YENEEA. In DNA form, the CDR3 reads TGTGCCAGCAGCTTACCCGTGTGGGAGGCGGGAAATGAGCAGTTCTTC. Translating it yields CASSLPVWEAGNEQFF.

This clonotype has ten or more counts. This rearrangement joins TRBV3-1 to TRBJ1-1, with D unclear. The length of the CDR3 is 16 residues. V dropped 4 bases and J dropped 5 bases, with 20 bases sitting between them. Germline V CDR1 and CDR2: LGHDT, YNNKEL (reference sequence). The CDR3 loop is CASSPKIQPRRTEAFF. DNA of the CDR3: TGTGCCAGCAGCCCAAAGATCCAGCCCCGTCGGACTGAAGCTTTCTTT. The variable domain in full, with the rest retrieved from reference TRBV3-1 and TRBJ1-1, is DTAVSQTPKYLVTQMGNDKSIKCEQNLGHDTMYWYKQDSKKFLKIMFSYNNKELIINETVPNRFSPKSPDKAHLNLHINSLELGDSAVYFCASSPKIQPRRTEAFFGQGTRLTVV.

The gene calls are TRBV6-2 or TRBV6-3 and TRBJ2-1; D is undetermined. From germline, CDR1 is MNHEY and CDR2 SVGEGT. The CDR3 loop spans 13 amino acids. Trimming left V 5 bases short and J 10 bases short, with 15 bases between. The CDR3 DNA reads TGTGCCAGCAGTCCCGTCTCCGGCGGCGAGCAGTTCTTC. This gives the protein CASSPVSGGEQFF.

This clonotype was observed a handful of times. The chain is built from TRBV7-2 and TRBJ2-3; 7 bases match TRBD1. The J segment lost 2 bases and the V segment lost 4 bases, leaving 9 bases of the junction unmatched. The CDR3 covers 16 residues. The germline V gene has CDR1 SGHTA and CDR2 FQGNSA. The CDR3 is CASSSAGTVNTDTQYF. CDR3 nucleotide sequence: TGTGCCAGCAGCTCCGCCGGGACAGTTAACACAGATACGCAGTATTTT.

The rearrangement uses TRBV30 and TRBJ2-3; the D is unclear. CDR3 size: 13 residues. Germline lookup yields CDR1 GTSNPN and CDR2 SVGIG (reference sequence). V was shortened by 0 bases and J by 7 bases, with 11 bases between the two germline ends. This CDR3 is CAWSVGPPNTQYF. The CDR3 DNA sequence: TGTGCCTGGAGTGTTGGACCGCCTAATACGCAGTATTTT.

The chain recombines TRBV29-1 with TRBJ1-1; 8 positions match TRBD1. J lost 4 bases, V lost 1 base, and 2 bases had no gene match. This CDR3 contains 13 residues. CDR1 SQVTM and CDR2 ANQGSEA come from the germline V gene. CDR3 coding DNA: TGCAGCGTTGAAGCAGGGGGCGGCACTGAAGCTTTCTTT. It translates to CSVEAGGGTEAFF.

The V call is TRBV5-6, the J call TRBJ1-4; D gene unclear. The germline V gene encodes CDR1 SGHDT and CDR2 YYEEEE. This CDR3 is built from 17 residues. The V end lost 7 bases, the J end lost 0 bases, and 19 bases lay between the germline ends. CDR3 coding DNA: TGTGCCAGCCAGTTGCGGCTGTGGGGTGCAACTAATGAAAAACTGTTTTTT. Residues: CASQLRLWGATNEKLFF. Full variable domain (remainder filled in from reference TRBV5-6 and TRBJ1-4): DAGVTQSPTHLIKTRGQQVTLRCSPKSGHDTVSWYQQALGQGPQFIFQYYEEEERQRGNFPDRFSGHQFPNYSSELNVNALLLGDSALYLCASQLRLWGATNEKLFFGSGTQLSVL.